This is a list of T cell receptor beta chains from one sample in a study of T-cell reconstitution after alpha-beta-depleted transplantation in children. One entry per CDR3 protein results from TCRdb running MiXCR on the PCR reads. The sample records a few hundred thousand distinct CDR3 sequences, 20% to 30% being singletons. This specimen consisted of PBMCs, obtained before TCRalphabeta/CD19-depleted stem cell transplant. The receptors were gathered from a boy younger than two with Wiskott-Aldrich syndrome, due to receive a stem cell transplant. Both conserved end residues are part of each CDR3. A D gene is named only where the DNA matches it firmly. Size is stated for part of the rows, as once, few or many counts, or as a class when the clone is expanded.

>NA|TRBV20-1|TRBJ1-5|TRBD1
TGCAGTGCGCGCCTCGGCAGGGGGGGAAGTCAGCCCCAGCATTTT
CSARLGRGGSQPQHF
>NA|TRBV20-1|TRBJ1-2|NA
TGCAGTGCTAGAGACAGGGCGGATCGCTACACCTTC
CSARDRADRYTF
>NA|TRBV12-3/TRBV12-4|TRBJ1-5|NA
TGTGCCAGCAGTTTAGACCTCGGGGGGGGCAATCAGCCCCAGCATTTT
CASSLDLGGGNQPQHF
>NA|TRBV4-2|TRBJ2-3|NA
TGTGCCAGCAGCCAAGATCTTGTACGTCGCGCGGGAATTAGAGATACGCAGTATTTT
CASSQDLVRRAGIRDTQYF
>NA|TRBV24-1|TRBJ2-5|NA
TGTGCCACCAGTGAAATGTCCGGAGAGACCCAGTACTTC
CATSEMSGETQYF
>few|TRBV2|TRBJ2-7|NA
TGTGCCAGCAGTGAAGAGGGGCGGCCCCCACAGTACTTC
CASSEEGRPPQYF
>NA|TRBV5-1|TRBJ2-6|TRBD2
TGCGCCAGCAGCCTCCCCCGGACTAGTCTAGCTGGGGCCAACGTCCTGACTTTC
CASSLPRTSLAGANVLTF
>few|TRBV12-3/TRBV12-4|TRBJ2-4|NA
TGTGCCAGCACCCCCGGCTGGACAGTTAAAAACATTCAGTACTTC
CASTPGWTVKNIQYF
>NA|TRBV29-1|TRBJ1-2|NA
TGCAGCGTTGAACCCCCAGGGGTCCTCTATGGCTACACCTTC
CSVEPPGVLYGYTF
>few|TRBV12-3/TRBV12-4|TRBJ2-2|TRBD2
TGTGCCAGCAGTTTAGGGGACTACTACACCGGGGAGCTGTTTTTT
CASSLGDYYTGELFF
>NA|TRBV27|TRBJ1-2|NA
TGTGCCAGCAGTAATAATCTCGATAGGGGGAGAAACTATGGCTACACCTTC
CASSNNLDRGRNYGYTF
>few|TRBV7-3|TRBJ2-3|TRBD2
TGTGCCAGCAGCTTAAACGTCGGGACTAGTCCTTACACAGATACGCAGTATTTT
CASSLNVGTSPYTDTQYF
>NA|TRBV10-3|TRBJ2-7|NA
TGTGCCATCAGGGACCGGGCTTTACATGTCGACGAGCAGTACTTC
CAIRDRALHVDEQYF
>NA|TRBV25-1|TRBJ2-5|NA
TGTGCCAGCAGTGAATCCTGGGCCTCAGAGACCCAGTACTTC
CASSESWASETQYF
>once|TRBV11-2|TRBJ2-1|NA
TGTGCCAGCTCCCGATCGTCCCTAGTATTGACCAATGAGCAGTTCTTC
CASSRSSLVLTNEQFF
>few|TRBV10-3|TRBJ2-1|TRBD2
TGTGCCATCAATGAAACCGGACTAGTAAGGGAGCAGTTCTTC
CAINETGLVREQFF
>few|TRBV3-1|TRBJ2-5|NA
TGTGCCAGCAGCCACGGAGCCTTAGGAGAGACCCAGTACTTC
CASSHGALGETQYF
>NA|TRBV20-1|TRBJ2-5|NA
TGCAGTGCTAGAGGGACAGCACAAGAGACCCAGTACTTC
CSARGTAQETQYF
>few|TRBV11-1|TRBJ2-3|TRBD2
TGTGCCAGCAGCTTTCTAGCGGGAGCAATAGATACGCAGTATTTT
CASSFLAGAIDTQYF
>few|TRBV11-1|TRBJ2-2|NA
TGTGCCAGCAGCTTTATCGCACGACCCCGGACAGACACCGGGGAGCTGTTTTTT
CASSFIARPRTDTGELFF
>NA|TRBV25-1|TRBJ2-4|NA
TGTGCCAGCAGTGCCTACAGGGGGAGGGGGATTCAGTACTTC
CASSAYRGRGIQYF
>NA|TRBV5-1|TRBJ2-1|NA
TGCGCCAGCAGCTTGGACGGCGCGGGGGAGCAGTTCTTC
CASSLDGAGEQFF
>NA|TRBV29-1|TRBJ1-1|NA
TGCAGCGTTAGCAGGGGATGGGACACTGAAGCTTTCTTT
CSVSRGWDTEAFF
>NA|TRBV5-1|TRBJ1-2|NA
TGCGCCAGCAGCTTGGAAGGGACCTATGGCTACCCCTTC
CASSLEGTYGYPF
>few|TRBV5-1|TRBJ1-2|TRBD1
TGCGCCAGCAGCTCAGACAGGGCAATCCCATATGGCTACACCTTC
CASSSDRAIPYGYTF
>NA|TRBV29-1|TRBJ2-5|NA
TGCAGCGTCCGCCCACCCACCCAAGAGACCCAGTACTTC
CSVRPPTQETQYF
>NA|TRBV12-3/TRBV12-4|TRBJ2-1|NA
TGTGCCAGCAGGTGTACTAATAGCGGCGATGAGCAGTTCTTC
CASRCTNSGDEQFF
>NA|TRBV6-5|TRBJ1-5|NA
TGTGCCAGCAGTTACGGGGGGGCCAGCAATCAGCCCCAGCATTTT
CASSYGGASNQPQHF
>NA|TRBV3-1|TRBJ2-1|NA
TGTGCCAGCAGCCAAACGAGCTCCTACAATGAGCAGTTCTTC
CASSQTSSYNEQFF
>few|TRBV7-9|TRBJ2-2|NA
TGTGCCAGCAGCTTAGGGACGAGTCATTATCAAGCCGGGGAGCTGTTTTTT
CASSLGTSHYQAGELFF
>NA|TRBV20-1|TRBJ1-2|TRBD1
TGCAGTGCTAGTGGGACAGGGTGGCGGGGCTACACCTTC
CSASGTGWRGYTF
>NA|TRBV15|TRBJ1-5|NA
TGTGCCACCAGCAGAGACCCAGGGGATCAGCCCCAGCATTTT
CATSRDPGDQPQHF
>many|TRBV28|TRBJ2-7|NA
TGTGCCAGCAGTTTCTCTGGGAACGAGCAGTACTTC
CASSFSGNEQYF
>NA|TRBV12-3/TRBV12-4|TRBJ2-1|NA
TGTGCCAGCGCCCTAGGGGGGACCTACAATGAGCAGTTCTTC
CASALGGTYNEQFF
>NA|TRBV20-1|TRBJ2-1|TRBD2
TGCAGTGCTAGAGATCCTAGCGGGAGTATCCATGAGCAGTTCTTC
CSARDPSGSIHEQFF
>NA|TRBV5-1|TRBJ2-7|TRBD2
TGCGCCAGCAGCAGGGGACTAGCGGGAGGTGACTACGAGCAGTACTTC
CASSRGLAGGDYEQYF
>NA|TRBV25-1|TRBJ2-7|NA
TGTGCCAGCAGTGAAGGTAGCGAGCAGTACTTC
CASSEGSEQYF
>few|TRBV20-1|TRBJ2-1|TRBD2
TGCAGTGCAACACCTAGCGGGAGGGCCTACTCCTACAATGAGCAGTTCTTC
CSATPSGRAYSYNEQFF
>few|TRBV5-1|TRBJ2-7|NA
TGCGCCAGCAGCTTGATCGAGCGGCACCTCGGCTACGAGCAGTACTTC
CASSLIERHLGYEQYF
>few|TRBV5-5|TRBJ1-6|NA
TGTGCCAGCAGCAGAAAGGCGGGGACAATCAATTCACCCCTCCACTTT
CASSRKAGTINSPLHF
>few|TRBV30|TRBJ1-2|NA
TGTGCCTGGAGCGCACTTGCTGGCTACACCTTC
CAWSALAGYTF
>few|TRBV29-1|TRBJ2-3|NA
TGCAGCGCCGGGACAATTCGGACAGATACGCAGTATTTT
CSAGTIRTDTQYF
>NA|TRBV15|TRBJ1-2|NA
TGTGCCACCAGCAAAGGACTTGGGGGTAACTATGGCTACACCTTC
CATSKGLGGNYGYTF
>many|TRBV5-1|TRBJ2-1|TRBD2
TGCGCCAGCAGCTTGGCTAGCGGGAGGTTAATTGAGCAGTTCTTC
CASSLASGRLIEQFF
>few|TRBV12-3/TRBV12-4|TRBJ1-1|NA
TGTGCCAGCAGTCCCGGACAGTGGTTCATGAACACTGAAGCTTTCTTT
CASSPGQWFMNTEAFF
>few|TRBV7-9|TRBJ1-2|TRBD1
TGTGCCAGCAGCATCGCGACAGGGGGCTTATCTGGCTACACCTTC
CASSIATGGLSGYTF
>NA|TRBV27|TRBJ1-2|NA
TGTGCCAGCTCCTCCCAGGCAGGGAAGTTGCGGAGTCGAGGCTACACCTTC
CASSSQAGKLRSRGYTF
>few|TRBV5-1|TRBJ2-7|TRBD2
TGCGCCAGCAGCCCACTTCCGGGAGGGAGCTACGAGCAGTACTTC
CASSPLPGGSYEQYF
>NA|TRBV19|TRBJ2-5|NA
TGTGCCAGTAGTATAGTCCGTTCAGCAAGCCAAGAGACCCAGTACTTC
CASSIVRSASQETQYF
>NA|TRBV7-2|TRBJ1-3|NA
TGTGCCAGCAGCTTAGTGAGGACCTCTGGAAACACCATATATTTT
CASSLVRTSGNTIYF
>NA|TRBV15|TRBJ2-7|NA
TGTGCCACCAGCAGAGAGGAACATAGCTCCTACGAGCAGTACTTC
CATSREEHSSYEQYF
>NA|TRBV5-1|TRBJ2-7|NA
TGCGCCAGCAGCTTTTCCGAGCCTCTATACGAGCAGTACTTC
CASSFSEPLYEQYF